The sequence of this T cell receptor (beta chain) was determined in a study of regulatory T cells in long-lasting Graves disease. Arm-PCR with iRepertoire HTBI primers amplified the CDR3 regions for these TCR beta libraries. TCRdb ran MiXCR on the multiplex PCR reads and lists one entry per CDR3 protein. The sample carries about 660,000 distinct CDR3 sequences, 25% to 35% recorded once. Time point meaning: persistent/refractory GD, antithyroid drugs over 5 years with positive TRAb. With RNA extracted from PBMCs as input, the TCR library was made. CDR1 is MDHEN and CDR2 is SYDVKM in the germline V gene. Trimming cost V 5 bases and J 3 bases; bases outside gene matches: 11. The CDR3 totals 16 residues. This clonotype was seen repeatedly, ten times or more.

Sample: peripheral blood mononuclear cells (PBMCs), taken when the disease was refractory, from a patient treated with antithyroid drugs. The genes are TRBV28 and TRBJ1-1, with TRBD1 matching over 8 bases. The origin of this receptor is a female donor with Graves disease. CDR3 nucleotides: TGTGCCAGCAGTCCCCCTCTTACAGGGGGTGACACTGAAGCTTTCTTT. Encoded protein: CASSPPLTGGDTEAFF.